This T cell receptor beta chain was sequenced for a study of T-cell memory formation after mild COVID-19 listed by TCRdb under 2021. Background for the entire study: TCR sequence clusters from the two donors were largely donor specific. Longitudinal TCRalpha and TCRbeta repertoire sequencing tracked T-cell clones expanding and contracting after mild COVID-19 in a couple of donors. The cohort was made up of two young adult volunteers, one female and one male, who were previously healthy. The research as a whole found: The study covered only two mild cases, and larger cohorts including severe cases with pre-infection samples were considered necessary. From day 15 to 85, contracting clones showed balanced CD4/CD8 phenotypes, whereas a second wave of clones that expanded from day 15 to 37 leaned towards CD4+. The detection of some responding clones in pre-infection memory suggests that pre-existing cross-reactive memory T cells joined the SARS-CoV-2 response. Contracting CD4+ clones were located mainly in the CM and EM memory subsets, whereas CD8+ clones were found to be enriched in EMRA. SARS-CoV-2 specificity of the second-wave clones peaking on day 37 was not confirmed.

Data came from an Illumina NovaSeq 6000. Using 5'RACE with constant-segment primers, TCRalpha and TCRbeta cDNA libraries were constructed, with sample barcodes and unique molecular identifiers added in the process. RNA was extracted from every sample with Trizol reagent. Amplification of the libraries took two PCR steps, and the second step added a second sample barcode plus Illumina TruSeq adapters. Sequencing of libraries was performed on an Illumina NovaSeq with 2 x 150 bp paired-end reads. On the study's bioinformatics: Reads were demultiplexed and collapsed into UMI-guided consensus sequences with migec v1.2.7. Using mixcr v2.1.11, UMI consensuses were aligned to TRA and TRB V and J templates and then assembled into clonotypes. A clonotype was counted as expanded or contracted only if both edgeR and NoisET called the change significant, with noise models trained on biological replicates. For edgeR calls, the cutoffs were a false discovery rate-adjusted p below 0.01 and a log2 fold-change threshold of 1. PCA with hierarchical clustering of max-normalized trajectories of the 1000 most abundant clonotypes was used as exploratory dynamics analysis. Separately sequenced CD4+ and CD8+ repertoires were used to assign the CD4 or CD8 phenotype of responding clones. The public reads were reprocessed in TCRdb via fastp at Q25 and MiXCR, keeping in-frame beta chains. Identical CDR3 proteins give one entry, which carries the most common genes and DNA. For this entry, the V and J calls and clone size follow TCRdb and not the study's own pipeline. The sample table holds around 80,000 distinct CDR3 sequences, of which approximately 13% were seen once. About 33% of the sample goes to the ten largest clones.

In this sample, this clonotype turned up a few times. Which antigen it targets is not known. Base qualities are not recorded, but no much larger clone differs from it by a single base. Ficoll-Paque density gradient centrifugation was used to isolate PBMCs. The material sequenced was PBMCs or a T cell subset sorted from them (not recorded which). The clonotype originates from an adult woman who had mild COVID-19 (a few samples of this study predate the infection). The sample titles of this study are shuffled in the database, so cell type and time point are left out; the donor was told from shared clones.

The sequenced DNA is TGTGCCAGCAGTTTCTTAGGAGGGTTCCGATACAATGAGCAGTTCTTC. The resulting protein is CASSFLGGFRYNEQFF. Here the chain combines TRBV12-3 or TRBV12-4 and TRBJ2-1, and perhaps TRBD2 as D gene, on 6 matching bases. The CDR3 runs 16 residues from the cysteine to the phenylalanine. Only the CDR3 DNA is retained, 48 bases long and in frame from the first base. The trim is 3 bases for V and 4 bases for J, with a gap of 16 bases between the germline ends.